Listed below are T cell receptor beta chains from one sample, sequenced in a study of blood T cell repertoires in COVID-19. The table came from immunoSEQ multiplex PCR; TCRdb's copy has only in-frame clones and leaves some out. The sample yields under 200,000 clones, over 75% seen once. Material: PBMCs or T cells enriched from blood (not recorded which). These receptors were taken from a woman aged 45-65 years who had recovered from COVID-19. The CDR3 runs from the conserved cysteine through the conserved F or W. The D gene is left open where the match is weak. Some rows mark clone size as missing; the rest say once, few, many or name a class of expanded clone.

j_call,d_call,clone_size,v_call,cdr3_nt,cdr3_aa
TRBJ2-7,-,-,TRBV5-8,TGTGCCAGCAGCAGACGTCAGGGCCACGAGCAGTACTTC,CASSRRQGHEQYF
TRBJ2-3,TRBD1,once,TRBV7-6,TGTGCCAGCAGCTTAGACAGGGGACGGGGTATTAGCCCAGATACGCAGTATTTT,CASSLDRGRGISPDTQYF
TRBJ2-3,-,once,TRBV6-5,TGTGCCAGCAATCGGGCAGATACGCAGTATTTT,CASNRADTQYF
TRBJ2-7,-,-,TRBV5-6,TGTGCCAGCAGCCAACTACCGGGGATAAGCTACGAGCAGTACTTC,CASSQLPGISYEQYF
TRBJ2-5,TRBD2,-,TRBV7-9,TGTGCCAGCAGCCCTACTAGCGGGGGGTCTCAAGAGACCCAGTACTTC,CASSPTSGGSQETQYF
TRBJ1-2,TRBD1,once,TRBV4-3,TGCGCCAGCAGCCGAGACAGGGATGGCGGCTACACCTTC,CASSRDRDGGYTF
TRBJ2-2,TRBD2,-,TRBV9,TGTGCCAGCAGCGTACTAGCGGGGGGGCCGAACACCGGGGAGCTGTTTTTT,CASSVLAGGPNTGELFF
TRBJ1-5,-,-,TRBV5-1,TGCGCCAGCAGCTTGGGGAGAAATCAGCCCCAGCATTTT,CASSLGRNQPQHF
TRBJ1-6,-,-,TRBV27,TGTGCCAGCAGTTTATCACAGGGCTCGGATTCACCCCTCCACTTT,CASSLSQGSDSPLHF
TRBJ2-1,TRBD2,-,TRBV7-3,TGTGCCAGCAGCTTAACGAGGACTAGCGGATACAATGAGCAGTTCTTC,CASSLTRTSGYNEQFF
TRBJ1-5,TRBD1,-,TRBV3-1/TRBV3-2,TGTGCCAGCAGCCAAGGGGTGGGGGGACAGGGGAGATCGAGCAATCAGCCCCAGCATTTT,CASSQGVGGQGRSSNQPQHF
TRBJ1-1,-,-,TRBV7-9,TGTGCCAGCAGCTTAGCCCAGGGGTACACTGAAGCTTTCTTT,CASSLAQGYTEAFF
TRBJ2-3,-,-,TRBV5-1,TGCGCCAGCAGCTCTTACCAGGGCACAGATACGCAGTATTTT,CASSSYQGTDTQYF
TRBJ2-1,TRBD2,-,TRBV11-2,TGTGCCAGCAGCTTAGGGGACCTAGCGGGGGAGGGCGGGGAGCAGTTCTTC,CASSLGDLAGEGGEQFF
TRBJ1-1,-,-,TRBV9,TGTGCCAGCAGCGCCTTAACAGGGAAGGGCACTGAAGCTTTCTTT,CASSALTGKGTEAFF
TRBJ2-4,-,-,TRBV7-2,TGTGCCAGCAGCTTACTGGCCACCCGAGGAGAAATTCAGTACTTC,CASSLLATRGEIQYF
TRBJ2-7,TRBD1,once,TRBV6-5,TGTGCCAGCAGCTCCGGGACAGGTACCTTATACGAGCAGTACTTC,CASSSGTGTLYEQYF
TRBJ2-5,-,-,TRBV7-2,TGTGCCAGCAGCGCTTTAGAACAGACCCAGTACTTC,CASSALEQTQYF
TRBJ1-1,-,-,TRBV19,TGTGCCAGTAGTATAGGTCGGGGGGCGGGCACTGAAGCTTTCTTT,CASSIGRGAGTEAFF
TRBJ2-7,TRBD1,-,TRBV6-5,TGTGCCAGCAGGGGGGCAGGGGGCTCCTACGAGCAGTACTTC,CASRGAGGSYEQYF
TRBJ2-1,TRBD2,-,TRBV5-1,TGCGCCAGCAGCGCTACTAGCGGGGGGTCTGGAGAGCAGTTCTTC,CASSATSGGSGEQFF
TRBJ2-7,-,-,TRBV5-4,TGTGCCAGCAGCGGGTCGACGGGTTATAGACCCTACGAGCAGTACTTC,CASSGSTGYRPYEQYF